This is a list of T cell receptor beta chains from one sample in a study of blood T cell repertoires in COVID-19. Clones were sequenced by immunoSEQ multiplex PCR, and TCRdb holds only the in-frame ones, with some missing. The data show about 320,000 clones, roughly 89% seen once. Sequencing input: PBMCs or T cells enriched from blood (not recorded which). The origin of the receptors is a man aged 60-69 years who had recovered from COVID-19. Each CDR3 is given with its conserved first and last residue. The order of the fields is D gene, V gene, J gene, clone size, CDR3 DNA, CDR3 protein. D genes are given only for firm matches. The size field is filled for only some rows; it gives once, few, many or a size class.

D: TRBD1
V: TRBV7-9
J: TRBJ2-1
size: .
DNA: TGTGCCAGCAGCTCCCCGGGACAGGGCCAGTTCTTC
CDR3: CASSSPGQGQFF

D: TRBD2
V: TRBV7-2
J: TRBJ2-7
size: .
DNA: TGTGCCAGCAGCTTGGGACTAGCCTACTACGAGCAGTACTTC
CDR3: CASSLGLAYYEQYF

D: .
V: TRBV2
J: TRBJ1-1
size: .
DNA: TGTGCCAGCAGATACCGGGTGAACACTGAAGCTTTCTTT
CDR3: CASRYRVNTEAFF

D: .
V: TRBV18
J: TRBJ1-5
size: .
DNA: TGTGCCAGCTCACCATTTCCCAGAACGGGAGGGAGGAATCAGCCCCAGCATTTT
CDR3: CASSPFPRTGGRNQPQHF

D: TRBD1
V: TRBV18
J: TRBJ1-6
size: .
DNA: TGTGCCAGCTCACCAGCGGTACAGGGGACAAATTCACCCCTCCACTTT
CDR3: CASSPAVQGTNSPLHF

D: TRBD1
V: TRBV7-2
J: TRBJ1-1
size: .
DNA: TGTGCCAGCAGCTTAGTCGGCAGGGGGCTCGGAACTGAAGCTTTCTTT
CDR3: CASSLVGRGLGTEAFF

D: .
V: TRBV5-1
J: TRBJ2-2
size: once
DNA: TGCGCCAGCAGCTTGGCCGTCGGGAACACCGGGGAGCTGTTTTTT
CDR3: CASSLAVGNTGELFF

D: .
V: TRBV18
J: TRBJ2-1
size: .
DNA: TGTGCCAGCTCACTCCTCACCAGCTCCTACAATGAGCAGTTCTTC
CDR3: CASSLLTSSYNEQFF

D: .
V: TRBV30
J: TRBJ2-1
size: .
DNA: TGTGCCTGGAGTCCCCGGGGCGGGGGCGACAATGAGCAGTTCTTC
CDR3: CAWSPRGGGDNEQFF

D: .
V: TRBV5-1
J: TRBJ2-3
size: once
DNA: TGCGCCAGCAAGCTCACAGATACGCAGTATTTT
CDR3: CASKLTDTQYF

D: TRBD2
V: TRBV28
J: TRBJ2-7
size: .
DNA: TGTGCCATCGAACTAGCGGGAGACGAGCAGTACTTC
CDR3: CAIELAGDEQYF

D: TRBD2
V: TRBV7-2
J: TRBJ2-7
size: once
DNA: TGTGCCAGCAGACCTACTAGCGGAGTCTACCAGGAGCAGTACTTC
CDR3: CASRPTSGVYQEQYF

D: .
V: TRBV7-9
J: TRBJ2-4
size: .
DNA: TGTGCCAGCAGCTTAGTTGGCATAAACATTCAGTACTTC
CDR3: CASSLVGINIQYF

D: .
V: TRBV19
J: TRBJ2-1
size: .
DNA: TGTGCCAGTAGTGCTCGACTAGAGTCCTACAATGAGCAGTTCTTC
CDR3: CASSARLESYNEQFF

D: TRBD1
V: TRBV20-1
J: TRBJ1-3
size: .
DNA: TGCAGTGCTAGTGGGACAGGTGGATTCTCTGGAAACACCATATATTTT
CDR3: CSASGTGGFSGNTIYF

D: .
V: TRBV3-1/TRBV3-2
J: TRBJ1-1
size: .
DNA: TGTGCCAGCAGCCTTACTACAGGGTGGGCTGACACTGAAGCTTTCTTT
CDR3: CASSLTTGWADTEAFF

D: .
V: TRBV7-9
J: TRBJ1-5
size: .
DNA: TGTGCCAGCAGCTTAGAAGGGAGGGCGCCCCAGCATTTT
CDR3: CASSLEGRAPQHF

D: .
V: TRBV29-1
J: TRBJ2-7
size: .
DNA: TGCAGCGTTGAAGGATACAGGTCCTACGAGCAGTACTTC
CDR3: CSVEGYRSYEQYF

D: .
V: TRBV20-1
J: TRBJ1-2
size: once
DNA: TGCAGTGCTAACCCGACAGACGGCTACACCTTC
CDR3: CSANPTDGYTF

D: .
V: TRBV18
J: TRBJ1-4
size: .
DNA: TGTGCCAGCTCACCACGCACATCTGGTAATGAAAAACTGTTTTTT
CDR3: CASSPRTSGNEKLFF